The 8 T cell receptor beta chains reported below all come from one sample, sequenced in a study of blood T cell repertoires in COVID-19. The protocol was immunoSEQ multiplex PCR, while the TCRdb copy is restricted to in-frame clones and leaves out a portion. This sample has some 75,000 clones, with 65% to 85% found just once. Material for sequencing was peripheral blood. The receptor source for this set is a man aged 50 to 60 with COVID-19, enrolled during active disease.

J is TRBJ2-4 and V is TRBV7-2; 10 positions match TRBD1. Trimming took 5 bases from V and 1 from J; bases not matched to a gene: 8. The CDR3 totals 17 residues. CDR1 and CDR2 from the germline V gene are SGHTA and FQGNSA. The CDR3: CASSVQPGQGAKNIQYF. The CDR3 DNA reads as TGTGCCAGCAGCGTGCAGCCGGGACAGGGGGCCAAAAACATTCAGTACTTC.

The rearrangement uses TRBV27 and TRBJ1-6, with D possibly TRBD1 on 6 matching bases. Germline V gene sequence: CDR1 MNHEY, CDR2 SMNVEV (reference sequence). The length of the CDR3 is 16 residues. The V end was cut by 6 bases, the J end by 6 bases, with 18 bases between. The DNA of the CDR3 is TGTGCCAGCAGGGCGGCCCCGGACAGAGTTAATTCACCCCTCCACTTT. It specifies CASRAAPDRVNSPLHF.

The V gene is TRBV3-1 (or the pseudogene TRBV3-2), the J gene TRBJ2-3, with TRBD2 matching over 8 bases. J lost 4 bases, V lost 8 bases, and 8 bases had no gene match. Germline V lookup: CDR1 LGHDT, CDR2 YNNKEL (reference sequence). This CDR3 contains 14 residues. The CDR3 bases are TGTGCCAGCGACCGGGAGGGGGTCCCAGATACGCAGTATTTT. Its translation: CASDREGVPDTQYF.

CDR3: CAWSPKRTEANGYTF. CDR3 DNA: TGTGCCTGGAGCCCTAAGAGGACAGAGGCCAATGGCTACACCTTC. The rearrangement uses TRBV30 and TRBJ1-2; D might be TRBD1 (6 bases). Germline V CDR1 and CDR2: GTSNPN, SVGIG (reference sequence). The V gene lost 3 bases and the J gene lost 6 bases, with 20 bases spanning the gap. CDR3 length equals 15 residues.

The V gene is TRBV25-1, the J gene TRBJ1-4; D gene uncertain. The V end was cut by 2 bases, the J end by 7 bases, with 8 bases between. The germline CDR1 and CDR2 sequences are MGHDK and SYGVNS. CDR3 length: 13 amino acids. CDR3 sequence (DNA): TGTGCCAGCAGTGAACTCTCGGGTGAAAAACTGTTTTTT. This sequence encodes CASSELSGEKLFF.

The chain joins TRBV27 to TRBJ2-3; TRBD2 agrees at 8 bases. CDR1 and CDR2 from the germline V gene are MNHEY and SMNVEV (reference sequence). Losses at the gene ends were 2 bases for V and 5 bases for J; bases not matched to a gene: 6. This CDR3 contains 15 residues. CDR3 in DNA: TGTGCCAGCAGTTTAGGAGCGGGAGTTATAGATACGCAGTATTTT. Its translation is CASSLGAGVIDTQYF.

The V call is TRBV14, the J call TRBJ2-2; 7 nucleotides match TRBD1. The V gene end was trimmed by 1 base and the J gene end by 4 bases; junction bases not matched to a gene: 6. This CDR3 comprises 16 residues. Germline V gene sequence: CDR1 SGHDN, CDR2 FVKESK. The CDR3: CASSQGTGQLTGELFF. The DNA of the CDR3 is TGTGCCAGCAGCCAAGGAACGGGACAGCTCACCGGGGAGCTGTTTTTT.

In this sample, this clone turned up a few times. The V call is TRBV5-5, the J call TRBJ2-6, with D perhaps matching TRBD1 (6 bases). The V and J ends lost 0 bases and 4 bases respectively, with 17 bases between them. The CDR3 spans 18 residues. The germline gives CDR1 SGHKS, CDR2 YYEKEE (reference sequence). For the CDR3, the DNA is TGTGCCAGCAGCTTGGCCCTCGTGGGGGCAGCCGGGGCCAACGTCCTGACTTTC. Its protein is CASSLALVGAAGANVLTF.